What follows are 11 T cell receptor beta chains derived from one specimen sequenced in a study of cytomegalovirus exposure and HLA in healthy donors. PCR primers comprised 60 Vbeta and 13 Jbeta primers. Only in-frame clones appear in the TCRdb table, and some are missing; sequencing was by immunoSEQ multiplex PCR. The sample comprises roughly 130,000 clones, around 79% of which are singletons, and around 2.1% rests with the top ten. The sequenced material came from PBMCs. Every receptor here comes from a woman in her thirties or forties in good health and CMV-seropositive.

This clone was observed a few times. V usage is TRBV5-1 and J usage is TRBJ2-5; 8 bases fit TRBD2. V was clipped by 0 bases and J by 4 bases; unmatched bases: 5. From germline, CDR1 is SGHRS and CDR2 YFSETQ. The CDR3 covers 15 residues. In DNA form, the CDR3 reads TGCGCCAGCAGCTTGGTTGCGGGAGGAGGAGAGACCCAGTACTTC. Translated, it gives CASSLVAGGGETQYF.

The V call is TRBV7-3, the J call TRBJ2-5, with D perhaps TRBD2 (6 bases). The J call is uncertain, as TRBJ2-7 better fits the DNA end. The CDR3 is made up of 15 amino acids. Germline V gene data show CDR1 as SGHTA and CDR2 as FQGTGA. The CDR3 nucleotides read TGTGCCAGCAGCTTGGGTCCTAGCGTTCCCTACGAGCAGTACTTC. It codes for CASSLGPSVPYEQYF.

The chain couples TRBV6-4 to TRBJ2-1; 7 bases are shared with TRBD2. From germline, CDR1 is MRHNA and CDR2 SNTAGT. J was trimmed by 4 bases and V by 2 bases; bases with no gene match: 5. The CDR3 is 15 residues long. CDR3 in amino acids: CASSDEAGAYNEQFF. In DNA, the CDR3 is TGTGCCAGCAGTGACGAGGCGGGAGCATACAATGAGCAGTTCTTC.

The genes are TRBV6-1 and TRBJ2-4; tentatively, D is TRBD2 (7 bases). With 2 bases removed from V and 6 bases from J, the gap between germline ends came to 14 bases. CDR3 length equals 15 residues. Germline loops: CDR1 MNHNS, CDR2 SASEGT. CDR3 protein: CASSESRGRGNIQYF. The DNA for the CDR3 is TGTGCCAGCAGTGAATCGCGGGGGCGCGGAAACATTCAGTACTTC.

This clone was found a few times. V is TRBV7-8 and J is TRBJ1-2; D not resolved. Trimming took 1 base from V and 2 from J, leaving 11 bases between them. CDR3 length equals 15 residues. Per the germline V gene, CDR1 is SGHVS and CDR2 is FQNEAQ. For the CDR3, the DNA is TGTGCCAGCAGCTTAGGAGCGGGCGCCAACTATGGCTACACCTTC. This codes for CASSLGAGANYGYTF.

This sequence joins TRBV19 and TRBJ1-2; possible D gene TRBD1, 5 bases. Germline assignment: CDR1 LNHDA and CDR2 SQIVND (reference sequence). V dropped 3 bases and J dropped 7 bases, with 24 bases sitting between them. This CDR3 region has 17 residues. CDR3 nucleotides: TGTGCCAGTAGTATGGGGGTCGGGGCCGCGCGCGGGGCTGGCTACACCTTC. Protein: CASSMGVGAARGAGYTF.

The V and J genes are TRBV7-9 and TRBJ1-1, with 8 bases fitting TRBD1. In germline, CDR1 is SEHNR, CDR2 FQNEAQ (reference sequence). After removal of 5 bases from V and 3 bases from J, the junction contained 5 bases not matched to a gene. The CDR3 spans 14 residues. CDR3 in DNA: TGTGCCAGCAGCCATACAGGGGGGGACACTGAAGCTTTCTTT. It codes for CASSHTGGDTEAFF.

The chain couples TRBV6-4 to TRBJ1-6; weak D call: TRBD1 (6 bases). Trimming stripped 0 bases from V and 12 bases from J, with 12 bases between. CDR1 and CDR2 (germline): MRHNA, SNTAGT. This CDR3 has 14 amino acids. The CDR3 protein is CASSDSATQGPLHF. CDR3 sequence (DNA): TGTGCCAGCAGTGACTCAGCAACACAGGGACCCCTCCACTTT.

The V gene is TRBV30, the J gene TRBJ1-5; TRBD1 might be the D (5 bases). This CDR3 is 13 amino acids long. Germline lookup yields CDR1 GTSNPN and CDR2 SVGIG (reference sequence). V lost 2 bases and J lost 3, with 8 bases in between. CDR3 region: CAWSRTYNQPQHF. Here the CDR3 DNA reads TGTGCCTGGAGTCGGACATACAATCAGCCCCAGCATTTT. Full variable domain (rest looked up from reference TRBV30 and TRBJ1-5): SQTIHQWPATLVQPVGSPLSLECTVEGTSNPNLYWYRQAAGRGLQLLFYSVGIGQISSEVPQNLSASRPQDRQFILSSKKLLLSDSGFYLCAWSRTYNQPQHFGDGTRLSIL.

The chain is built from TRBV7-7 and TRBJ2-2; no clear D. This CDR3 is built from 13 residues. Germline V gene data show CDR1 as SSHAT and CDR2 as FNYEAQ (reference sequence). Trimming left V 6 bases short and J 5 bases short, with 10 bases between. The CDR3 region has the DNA TGTGCCAGCAGGTCACAGACAACCGGGGAGCTGTTTTTT. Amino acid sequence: CASRSQTTGELFF.

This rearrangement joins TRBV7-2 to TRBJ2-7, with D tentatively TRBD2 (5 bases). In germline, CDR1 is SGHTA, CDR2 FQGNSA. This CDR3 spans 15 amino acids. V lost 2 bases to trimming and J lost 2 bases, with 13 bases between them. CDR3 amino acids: CASSLNVLGAYEQYF. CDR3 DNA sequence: TGTGCCAGCAGCTTAAATGTTCTCGGGGCCTACGAGCAGTACTTC. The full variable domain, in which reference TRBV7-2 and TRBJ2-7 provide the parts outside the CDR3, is GAGVSQSPSNKVTEKGKDVELRCDPISGHTALYWYRQSLGQGLEFLIYFQGNSAPDKSGLPSDRFSAERTGGSVSTLTIQRTQQEDSAVYLCASSLNVLGAYEQYFGPGTRLTVT.